The sequence of this T cell receptor (beta chain) was determined in a study of cytomegalovirus exposure and HLA in healthy donors. As for the study in general: Earlier, 95 million to 140 million unique TCR beta sequences were recovered from around 180 million T cells by an analysis. Findings and caveats of the study: Analysis performed later found more than 15,000 TCR beta sequences associated with HLA alleles at 0.05 false discovery rate. Productive status was seen about 87% or about 30% of the time for most TCR beta V segments in an earlier analysis.

Trimming removed 4 bases from V and 14 bases from J; junction bases left unmatched: 16. This CDR3 is built from 15 residues. CDR1 is GTSNPN and CDR2 is SVGIG in the germline V gene (reference sequence). This clone was observed a few times. Its antigen remains unidentified. Use of 60 Vbeta and 13 Jbeta primers characterized the PCR. In the original analysis: In a later analysis, of roughly 73 million unique beta chains, roughly 11 million appeared in at least two donors. Produced via immunoSEQ multiplex PCR; TCRdb's table is partial and in-frame only. V and J calls and clone size are copied from that table; D and trimming were computed from the DNA. The sample lists 45,000 to 65,000 clones; over 60% were seen once.

The specimen sequenced was PBMCs. The chain joins TRBV30 to TRBJ1-4, with TRBD1 matching 10 bases. The sequence came from a woman between 40 and 55 years old in good health and CMV-seropositive. Written as DNA, the CDR3 is TGTGCCTGGACCAACCGGGGACAGGGGCGGGGCGGGCTGTTTTTT. The encoded protein is CAWTNRGQGRGGLFF.